Reported below is one TCR beta chain. Its antigen specificity is not known. No base qualities exist here, and no much larger clone lies one base off it. This entry is derived from a study of beta chain features in type 1 diabetes (dated by TCRdb to the late 2010s). At the level of the whole study: Mean age, gender distribution, total cell number and subset yield did not differ between patients and healthy donors. A total of roughly 100 million sorted cells were examined across all samples, and the number of cells per subset was strongly correlated with RNA yield. In the study, recently diagnosed type 1 diabetes patients and matched healthy donors were compared on the TCRB repertoires of their sorted circulating CD4+ T cell subsets. Naive and central memory subsets were obtained from all 30 or so donors, but regulatory and stem cell-like memory subsets were isolated from only 8 patients and roughly eight healthy donors.

The entire amount of isolated RNA was reverse transcribed using the High Capacity cDNA Reverse Transcription Kit, so the sequenced TCRB transcripts were expressed ones. Deep immunoSEQ sequencing was applied to naive, central memory and regulatory T cell samples, giving an average of about 3.7 million total reads per sample. Sorted cells were lysed in RLT buffer and RNA was extracted with DNase-treated RNeasy Micro or Mini kits, depending on cell number. Each cell subset was processed on its own to prevent cross-contamination, while patient and healthy donor samples were processed together. The immunoSEQ multiplex PCR was used to amplify TCRB sequences from cDNA, generating 87-bp fragments that spanned the CDR3 region. Amplicons were sequenced on the Illumina HiSeq platform. As for the original processing: Synthetic template baselines were used to correct PCR bias computationally, reads within Hamming distance 2 were collapsed, and singletons that could not be merged were discarded. Reads were aligned against IMGT so that V, D and J genes, CDR3 length and insertions or deletions at six rearrangement sites could be assigned. Within each subset, clonotype counts were normalized to sorted cell number, after which true diversity and Gini coefficients were computed with the tcR R package. The overlap coefficient, calculated on TCRB nucleotide sequences, was used to quantify repertoire sharing. The table was pulled from immuneACCESS by TCRdb, which kept in-frame rearrangements only. Such tables lose some clones; where checked, under half of the loss comes from unresolved V genes, and the rest has no known cause. The DNA was the basis for D and trimming; V, J and clone size are from that table. This sample lists around 340,000 clones; approximately 8% were detected once. The ten largest clonotypes hold less than 0.45% of the sample.

A single peripheral blood draw of roughly 0.11 L on average was collected from each donor into heparinised tubes. A BD FACSAria II was used to sort naive, central memory, regulatory and stem cell-like memory CD4+ T cells with a panel that included CD45RO, CCR7, CD25, CD127, CD95 and CD27. A purity above 98% was achieved for all sorted populations. PBMCs were isolated right away by Lymphoprep density gradient centrifugation and were stained directly, without culture. To minimize batch effects, samples were stained and sorted in pairs, one healthy donor with one patient per experiment. The investigation overall reported the following: Because cDNA rather than genomic DNA was sequenced, highly expressing activated cells could have been over-represented, although no difference in activation and CD3 levels was found between groups. Naive, central memory and regulatory TCRB repertoires appeared to be more alike among patients than among healthy donors. Because the HLA sub-analyses included only small numbers of individuals, any influence of HLA type on TCRB rearrangement was left unresolved. Shorter templates might be favored by PCR, yet because patient and control samples were amplified and corrected together, any such skew would affect both groups equally. A moderate but significant shortening of TCRB CDR3 length was observed in type 1 diabetes patients in all four CD4+ subsets. Patients with type 1 diabetes made fewer insertions and deleted more nucleotides at VDJ recombination sites, implying thymic rearrangement abnormalities.

For CDR1 and CDR2, the germline V gene (reference sequence) lists SEHNR and FQNEAQ. V drops 1 base and J drops 4 bases, leaving 10 bases in between. Including the terminal cysteine and phenylalanine, the CDR3 comprises 14 residues. The only DNA kept is the CDR3, 42 bases in frame from the first base. Input material: central memory CD4+ T cells from blood. Recombination linked TRBV7-9 to TRBJ1-1; no D gene can be assigned with confidence. The sequence derives from a woman under 30 in good health. In nucleotides, the sequence is TGTGCCAGCAGCTTAGGTTCAGTCCGCACTGAAGCTTTCTTT. This encodes CASSLGSVRTEAFF.